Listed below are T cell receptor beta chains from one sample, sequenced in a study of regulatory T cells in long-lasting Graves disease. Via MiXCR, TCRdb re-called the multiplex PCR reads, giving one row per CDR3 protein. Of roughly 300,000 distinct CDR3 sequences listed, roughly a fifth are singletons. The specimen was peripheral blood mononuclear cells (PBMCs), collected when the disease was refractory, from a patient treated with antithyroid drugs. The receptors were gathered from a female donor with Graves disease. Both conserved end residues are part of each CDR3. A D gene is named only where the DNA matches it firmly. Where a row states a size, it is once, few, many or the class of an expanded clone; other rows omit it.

cdr3_aa: CASTLPLHRYEQYF
cdr3_nt: TGTGCCAGCACGTTACCTCTCCACAGGTACGAGCAGTACTTC
j_call: TRBJ2-7
v_call: TRBV7-9
clone_size: -
d_call: -

cdr3_aa: CASSPLGTARGEPQHF
cdr3_nt: TGTGCCAGCAGTCCCCTTGGGACAGCCCGCGGTGAGCCCCAGCATTTT
j_call: TRBJ1-5
v_call: TRBV27
clone_size: many
d_call: TRBD1

cdr3_aa: CASSRDRGNSPPHF
cdr3_nt: TGTGCCAGCAGCCGGGACAGGGGGAATTCACCCCCCCACTTT
j_call: TRBJ1-6
v_call: TRBV27
clone_size: -
d_call: TRBD1

cdr3_aa: CASSLPGAGNQPQHF
cdr3_nt: TGTGCCAGCAGTTTACCGGGTGCTGGGAATCAGCCCCAGCATTTT
j_call: TRBJ1-5
v_call: TRBV28
clone_size: -
d_call: -

cdr3_aa: CASSAGTGWTEAFF
cdr3_nt: TGTGCCAGCAGCGCCGGGACAGGTTGGACTGAAGCTTTCTTT
j_call: TRBJ1-1
v_call: TRBV9
clone_size: -
d_call: TRBD1

cdr3_aa: CASSLVTLGYESYEQYF
cdr3_nt: TGTGCCAGCAGCTTAGTGACGTTGGGATACGAGAGCTACGAGCAGTACTTC
j_call: TRBJ2-7
v_call: TRBV11-3
clone_size: -
d_call: -

cdr3_aa: CASSDPPLEAFF
cdr3_nt: TGCGCCAGCAGTGACCCACCTCTCGAAGCTTTCTTT
j_call: TRBJ1-1
v_call: TRBV5-1
clone_size: few
d_call: -

cdr3_aa: CAISEGDRGLYEQYF
cdr3_nt: TGTGCCATCAGTGAGGGGGACAGGGGTCTCTACGAGCAGTACTTC
j_call: TRBJ2-7
v_call: TRBV10-3
clone_size: once
d_call: TRBD1

cdr3_aa: CASSGLAGGADTQYF
cdr3_nt: TGTGCCAGCAGTGGACTAGCGGGGGGGGCAGATACGCAGTATTTT
j_call: TRBJ2-3
v_call: TRBV12-3/TRBV12-4
clone_size: -
d_call: TRBD2

cdr3_aa: CAWSVRLEETQYF
cdr3_nt: TGTGCCTGGAGTGTACGACTAGAAGAGACCCAGTACTTC
j_call: TRBJ2-5
v_call: TRBV30
clone_size: -
d_call: -

cdr3_aa: CAIASGTHTDTQYF
cdr3_nt: TGTGCCATCGCTAGCGGGACACACACAGATACGCAGTATTTT
j_call: TRBJ2-3
v_call: TRBV10-3
clone_size: -
d_call: TRBD2